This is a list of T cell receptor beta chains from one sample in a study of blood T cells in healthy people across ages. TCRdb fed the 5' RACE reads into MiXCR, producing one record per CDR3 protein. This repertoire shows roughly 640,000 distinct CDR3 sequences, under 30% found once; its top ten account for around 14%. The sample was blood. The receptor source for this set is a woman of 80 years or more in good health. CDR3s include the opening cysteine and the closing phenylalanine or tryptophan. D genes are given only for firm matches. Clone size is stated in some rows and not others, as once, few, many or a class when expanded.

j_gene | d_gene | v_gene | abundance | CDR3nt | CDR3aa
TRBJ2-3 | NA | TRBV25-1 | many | TGTGCCAGCAGTGAAGGGGGAGGTCCCAGCACAGATACGCAGTATTTT | CASSEGGGPSTDTQYF
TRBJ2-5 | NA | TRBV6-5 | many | TGTGCCACCACAGGGAGGGAAGTCAGCGGGCAGTACTTC | CATTGREVSGQYF
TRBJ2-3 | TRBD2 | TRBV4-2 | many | TGTGCCAGCAGCCAAGGGGGGACTACCTTAACAGATACGCAGTATTTT | CASSQGGTTLTDTQYF
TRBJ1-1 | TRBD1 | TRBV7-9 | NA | TGTGCCAGCAGCTTATCTCTCGGACGGTCTACAGGGGACACTGAAGCTTTCTTT | CASSLSLGRSTGDTEAFF
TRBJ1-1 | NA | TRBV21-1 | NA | TGTGCCAGCAGCAAAGTCGGGGGGCTGTGCACTGAAGCTTTCTTT | CASSKVGGLCTEAFF
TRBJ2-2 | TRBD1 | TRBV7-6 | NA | TGTGCCAGCAGCTCTTGGACAGGGAGGAACACCGGGGAGCTGTTTTTT | CASSSWTGRNTGELFF
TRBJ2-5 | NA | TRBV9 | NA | TGTGCCTGCAGCGGTAGGGGGTTGGAGACCCAGTACTTC | CACSGRGLETQYF
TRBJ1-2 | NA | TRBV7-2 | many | TGTGCCAGCAGCCCAGGCGGGGCGCAAGGCTACACCTTC | CASSPGGAQGYTF
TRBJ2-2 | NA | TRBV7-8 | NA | TGTGCCAGCAGCGCCAGGGAGAACACCGGGGAGCTGTTTTTT | CASSARENTGELFF
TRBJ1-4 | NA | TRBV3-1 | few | TGTGCCAGCAGCCAAGAGGGGATGAGAGAAAAACTGTTTTTT | CASSQEGMREKLFF
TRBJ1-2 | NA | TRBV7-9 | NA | TGTGCCAGCAGCTTAGGACAACCTGGCTACACCTTC | CASSLGQPGYTF
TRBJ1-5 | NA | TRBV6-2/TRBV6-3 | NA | TGTGTCAGCAGAGGACACTATAGCAATCAGCCCCAGCATTTT | CVSRGHYSNQPQHF
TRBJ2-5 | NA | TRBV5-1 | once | TGCGCCAGCAGCTTGGCTGCTACAGGGTTAGAGACCCAGTACTTC | CASSLAATGLETQYF
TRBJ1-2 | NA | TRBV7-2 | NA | TGTGCCAGCAGCTTACTGGGGGTTGACGGCTACACCTTC | CASSLLGVDGYTF
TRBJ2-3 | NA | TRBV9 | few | TGTGCCAGCAGCGTTACGGGGGGCGGCACAGATACGCAGTATTTT | CASSVTGGGTDTQYF
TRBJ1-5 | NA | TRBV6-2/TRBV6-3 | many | TGTGCCAGCAGCAAGGGCCAGATCAATCAGCCCCAGCATTTT | CASSKGQINQPQHF
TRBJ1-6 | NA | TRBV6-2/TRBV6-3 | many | TGTGCCAGCAGCCCCGCGGCGGGCTCACCCCTCCACTTT | CASSPAAGSPLHF
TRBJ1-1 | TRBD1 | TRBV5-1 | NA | TGCGCCAGCAGCGCCACGCCAGGGGGCACTGAAGCTTTCTTT | CASSATPGGTEAFF
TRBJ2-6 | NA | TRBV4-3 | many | TGCGCCAGCAGCCCAATCCAGGGTACTGGGGCCAACGTCCTGACTTTC | CASSPIQGTGANVLTF
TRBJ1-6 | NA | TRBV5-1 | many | TGCGCCAGCAGCTTGGATTCACCCCTCCACTTT | CASSLDSPLHF
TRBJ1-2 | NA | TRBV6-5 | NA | TGTGCCAGCAGTTCGGGAGTTAGTGGTGGATACACCTTC | CASSSGVSGGYTF
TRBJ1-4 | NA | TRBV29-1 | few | TGCAGCGCCAAGTTCTCCAACTTTAATGAAAAACTGTTTTTT | CSAKFSNFNEKLFF